These T cell receptor beta chains were read from a single sample in a study of T-cell reconstitution after alpha-beta-depleted transplantation in children. TCRdb reanalysed the PCR reads using MiXCR and keeps one entry per CDR3 protein. The table shows 250,000 to 300,000 distinct CDR3 sequences, with roughly 12% occurring only once. Here the sequenced sample was peripheral blood, taken 180 days after TCRalphabeta/CD19-depleted stem cell transplant. The receptors originated from a male patient aged 2-15 years who had a stem cell transplant for chronic granulomatous disease, so the T cells may come from the graft donor. Both conserved end residues are part of each CDR3. D genes are given only for firm matches. The size entry is marked missing in some rows and otherwise reads once, few, many or a size class.

>TRBV15|TRBJ2-4|many|TRBD1
CATSPYGQGGIQYF
TGTGCCACCAGCCCATATGGACAGGGTGGCATTCAGTACTTC
>TRBV7-9|TRBJ1-5|many|-
CASSFRDQPQHF
TGTGCCAGCAGCTTTCGGGATCAGCCCCAGCATTTT
>TRBV7-8|TRBJ2-7|many|-
CASSLEAPYEQYF
TGTGCCAGCAGCTTAGAAGCCCCCTACGAGCAGTACTTC
>TRBV20-1|TRBJ2-1|many|TRBD2
CSASFTSGRYNEQFF
TGCAGTGCTAGTTTTACTAGCGGGAGGTACAATGAGCAGTTCTTC
>TRBV9|TRBJ2-6|many|TRBD1
CASSVDPRDRGSGANVLTF
TGTGCCAGCAGCGTAGACCCCCGGGACAGGGGCTCTGGGGCCAACGTCCTGACTTTC
>TRBV5-1|TRBJ2-3|many|-
CASRGYPSTDTQYF
TGCGCCAGCAGAGGCTACCCTAGCACAGATACGCAGTATTTT
>TRBV20-1|TRBJ2-1|many|-
CKLTRDGGHEQFF
TGCAAACTCACCCGGGACGGTGGCCATGAGCAGTTCTTC
>TRBV3-1|TRBJ2-4|many|-
CASSRTAKNIQYF
TGTGCCAGCAGCCGGACAGCCAAAAACATTCAGTACTTC
>TRBV14|TRBJ2-1|many|-
CASSHPSRDPGNEQFF
TGTGCCAGCAGCCACCCGTCTCGGGACCCAGGGAATGAGCAGTTCTTC
>TRBV29-1|TRBJ1-4|many|-
CSVEVGEKLFF
TGCAGCGTTGAAGTAGGCGAAAAACTGTTTTTT
>TRBV20-1|TRBJ2-1|many|-
CSVKRSLSGYFNEQFF
TGCAGTGTTAAGAGATCCCTATCGGGATATTTCAATGAGCAGTTCTTC
>TRBV15|TRBJ2-7|many|-
CATSSRTWTPTYEQYF
TGTGCCACCAGCAGCCGCACATGGACACCGACCTACGAGCAGTACTTC
>TRBV15|TRBJ2-4|many|-
CATSPGGAKNIQYF
TGTGCCACCAGCCCAGGAGGAGCCAAAAACATTCAGTACTTC
>TRBV7-8|TRBJ1-4|few|TRBD1
CASSFRYPGTGTNEKLFF
TGTGCCAGCAGCTTTAGATACCCGGGGACAGGGACTAATGAAAAACTGTTTTTT
>TRBV7-8|TRBJ2-5|-|TRBD1
CASSSDRGRRETQYF
TGTGCCAGCAGCTCTGACAGGGGACGTCGAGAGACCCAGTACTTC
>TRBV18|TRBJ2-1|many|-
CASSPGLLNSNEQFF
TGTGCCAGCTCACCAGGGCTACTCAATTCCAATGAGCAGTTCTTC
>TRBV5-1|TRBJ1-6|many|TRBD1
CASSQVYRGASYNSPLHF
TGCGCCAGCAGCCAGGTCTACAGGGGCGCCTCCTATAATTCACCCCTCCACTTT
>TRBV18|TRBJ2-3|-|TRBD1
CASSPPGRGLTDTQYF
TGTGCCAGCTCGCCCCCGGGCAGGGGGCTCACAGATACGCAGTATTTT
>TRBV5-5|TRBJ2-7|many|-
CASSFRPGATYEQYF
TGTGCCAGCAGCTTTCGCCCAGGCGCAACCTACGAGCAGTACTTC
>TRBV7-9|TRBJ2-3|many|-
CASQLPIDTQYF
TGTGCCAGCCAGCTCCCCATAGATACGCAGTATTTT
>TRBV7-6|TRBJ2-7|many|TRBD2
CASSRSSTAPGLAGSYEQYF
TGTGCCAGCAGCCGCAGCTCTACAGCTCCCGGACTAGCGGGGTCCTACGAGCAGTACTTC
>TRBV7-2|TRBJ2-2|many|-
CASSLTALANTGELFF
TGTGCCAGCAGCTTAACTGCCCTCGCGAACACCGGGGAGCTGTTTTTT
>TRBV12-3/TRBV12-4|TRBJ2-3|many|-
CASSPPEPTDTQYF
TGTGCCAGCAGTCCTCCAGAACCCACAGATACGCAGTATTTT
>TRBV27|TRBJ2-7|many|TRBD1
CASSLSQTGGYEQYF
TGTGCCAGCAGTTTATCCCAGACAGGGGGCTACGAGCAGTACTTC
>TRBV5-1|TRBJ2-4|many|-
CASSLVQGGWNIQYF
TGCGCCAGCAGCTTGGTACAGGGAGGGTGGAACATTCAGTACTTC
>TRBV27|TRBJ2-7|many|-
CASSPVGHQSSYEQYF
TGTGCCAGCAGCCCAGTTGGACACCAGAGCTCCTACGAGCAGTACTTC
>TRBV29-1|TRBJ1-1|-|TRBD1
CSVDRQGNTEAFF
TGCAGCGTTGACAGACAGGGGAACACTGAAGCTTTCTTT
>TRBV15|TRBJ2-4|many|-
CATSRDREIYIQYF
TGTGCCACCAGCAGAGACAGGGAGATTTACATTCAGTACTTC
>TRBV5-1|TRBJ2-7|many|TRBD1
CASSAPGTGYEQYF
TGCGCCAGCAGCGCACCCGGGACAGGTTACGAGCAGTACTTC
>TRBV28|TRBJ2-7|-|-
CASSYYGVARGGGYEQYF
TGTGCCAGCAGCTACTATGGAGTAGCGCGAGGGGGAGGGTACGAGCAGTACTTC
>TRBV12-3/TRBV12-4|TRBJ1-5|many|-
CASSPLGNNQPQHF
TGTGCCAGCAGTCCTCTTGGGAACAATCAGCCCCAGCATTTT
>TRBV23-1|TRBJ2-5|few|TRBD2
CAGELAGYQETQYF
TGCGCCGGAGAACTAGCGGGATACCAAGAGACCCAGTACTTC
>TRBV10-1|TRBJ2-1|-|-
CASSEFRRPNEQFF
TGCGCCAGCAGTGAGTTTAGGAGGCCCAATGAGCAGTTCTTC
>TRBV5-1|TRBJ2-2|many|TRBD2
CASSLGAGVVGELFF
TGCGCCAGCAGCTTGGGAGCGGGAGTAGTCGGGGAGCTGTTTTTT
>TRBV20-1|TRBJ2-3|many|TRBD2
CSAYNGGGTDTQYF
TGCAGTGCTTACAACGGGGGGGGTACAGATACGCAGTATTTT
>TRBV6-1|TRBJ1-5|many|TRBD1
CASSGNRGKQPQHF
TGTGCCAGCAGTGGGAACAGGGGTAAACAGCCCCAGCATTTT
>TRBV5-1|TRBJ1-4|many|TRBD1
CASSFGTGATNEKLFF
TGCGCCAGCAGCTTCGGGACAGGTGCAACTAATGAAAAACTGTTTTTT
>TRBV5-1|TRBJ2-3|many|TRBD1
CASSFRQGGTDTQYF
TGCGCCAGCAGCTTCCGACAGGGGGGCACAGATACGCAGTATTTT
>TRBV6-5|TRBJ1-1|many|-
CASSYMGRVRTEAFF
TGTGCCAGCAGTTACATGGGCAGGGTGAGAACTGAAGCTTTCTTT
>TRBV5-1|TRBJ2-5|many|TRBD2
CASSSGLQETQYF
TGCGCCAGCAGCTCGGGACTACAAGAGACCCAGTACTTC
>TRBV12-3/TRBV12-4|TRBJ2-2|many|TRBD1
CASSQRDRGRGGELFF
TGTGCCAGCAGCCAAAGGGACAGGGGGCGTGGCGGGGAGCTGTTTTTT
>TRBV7-2|TRBJ2-7|-|TRBD2
CASSSRLAGGYEQYF
TGTGCCAGCAGCTCCAGACTAGCGGGGGGCTACGAGCAGTACTTC
>TRBV5-1|TRBJ2-7|many|TRBD2
CASSLGPSGSFYEQYF
TGCGCCAGCAGCTTGGGCCCTAGCGGGAGTTTTTACGAGCAGTACTTC
>TRBV28|TRBJ1-4|few|TRBD1
CASSLGGTGHEKLFF
TGTGCCAGCAGTTTGGGTGGGACAGGGCATGAAAAACTGTTTTTT
>TRBV20-1|TRBJ1-2|many|-
CSAPWGGAFYGYTF
TGCAGTGCACCCTGGGGGGGCGCTTTCTATGGCTACACCTTC
>TRBV4-1|TRBJ2-7|many|-
CASSQVTGRGYEQYF
TGCGCCAGCAGCCAAGTCACCGGGAGAGGCTACGAGCAGTACTTC
>TRBV5-1|TRBJ2-5|many|TRBD2
CASVAGPTNQETQYF
TGCGCCAGTGTAGCGGGACCCACCAACCAAGAGACCCAGTACTTC
>TRBV7-9|TRBJ2-2|many|-
CASSPSRGVNTGELFF
TGTGCCAGCAGCCCCTCCAGGGGCGTCAACACCGGGGAGCTGTTTTTT
>TRBV20-1|TRBJ2-7|many|-
CSSGSSMEQYF
TGCAGTTCCGGGTCCTCTATGGAGCAGTACTTC
>TRBV12-3/TRBV12-4|TRBJ2-3|many|TRBD2
CASSDDLRGVGDTQYF
TGTGCCAGCAGTGACGACTTGCGGGGGGTTGGAGATACGCAGTATTTT
>TRBV3-1|TRBJ2-3|many|TRBD2
CASSQDARGARGDTQYF
TGTGCCAGCAGCCAAGATGCGCGGGGGGCGCGTGGAGATACGCAGTATTTT
>TRBV6-5|TRBJ1-5|many|-
CASSPSRVIQPQHF
TGTGCCAGCAGCCCCTCCAGGGTTATTCAGCCCCAGCATTTT